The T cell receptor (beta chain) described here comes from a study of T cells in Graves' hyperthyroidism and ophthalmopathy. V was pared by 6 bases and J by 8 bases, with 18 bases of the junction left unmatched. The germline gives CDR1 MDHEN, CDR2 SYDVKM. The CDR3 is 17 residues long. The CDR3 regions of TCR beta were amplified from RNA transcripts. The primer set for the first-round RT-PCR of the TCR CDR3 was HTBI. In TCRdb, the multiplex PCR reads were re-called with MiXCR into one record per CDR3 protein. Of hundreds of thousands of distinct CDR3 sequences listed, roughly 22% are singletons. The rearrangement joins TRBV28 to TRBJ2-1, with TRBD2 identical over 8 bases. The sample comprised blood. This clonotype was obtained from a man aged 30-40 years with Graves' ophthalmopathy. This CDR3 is CASSPRLAPQGWDEQFF. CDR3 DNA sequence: TGTGCCAGCAGCCCTAGACTAGCGCCTCAGGGGTGGGATGAGCAGTTCTTC.